The 20 T cell receptor beta chains presented below share a single source sample, sequenced in a study of blood T cell repertoires in COVID-19. Measured with immunoSEQ multiplex PCR; TCRdb has only the in-frame clones, and not every one. The sample lists roughly 300,000 clones, under 95% seen once, with about a fifth in the top ten. The sample taken for sequencing was PBMCs or T cells enriched from blood (not recorded which). These receptors all stem from a woman under 40 who had recovered from COVID-19.

The CDR3 loop is CASSWQGGDEQYF. In nucleotides, the CDR3 is TGTGCCAGCAGTTGGCAGGGGGGCGACGAGCAGTACTTC. This chain connects TRBV28 to TRBJ2-7, with a weak D call TRBD1 (7 bases). The V and J ends lost 4 bases and 5 bases respectively, with 12 bases between them. Germline V CDR1 and CDR2: MDHEN, SYDVKM. The CDR3 has 13 amino acids. Complete variable domain (other parts from reference TRBV28 and TRBJ2-7): DVKVTQSSRYLVKRTGEKVFLECVQDMDHENMFWYRQDPGLGLRLIYFSYDVKMKEKGDIPEGYSVSREKKERFSLILESASTNQTSMYLCASSWQGGDEQYFGPGTRLTVT.

The rearrangement uses TRBV11-2 and TRBJ2-2, with D possibly being TRBD1 (6 bases). The V and J ends lost 5 bases and 7 bases respectively, with 17 bases between them. The CDR3 covers 15 residues. Germline V gives CDR1 SGHAT, CDR2 FQNNGV. The DNA for the CDR3 is TGTGCCAGCAGCAATGGACAGTGGGTTGGCGGGGAGCTGTTTTTT. Amino acids: CASSNGQWVGGELFF.

This chain links TRBV3-1 (or the pseudogene TRBV3-2) with TRBJ1-5, with 7 nucleotides matching TRBD1. V lost 5 bases to trimming and J lost 5 bases; unmatched junction nucleotides: 3. Germline V CDR1 and CDR2: LGHDT, YNNKEL (reference sequence). The CDR3 contains 13 residues. CDR3 bases: TGTGCCAGCAGCAGACAGGGAGATCAGCCCCAGCATTTT. Translation: CASSRQGDQPQHF.

The chain recombines TRBV6-1 with TRBJ2-7; D remains unclear. V lost 3 bases and J 6 bases, leaving 9 bases between the germline ends. There are 12 residues in the CDR3. Germline V lookup: CDR1 MNHNS, CDR2 SASEGT. The CDR3 nucleotides read TGTGCCAGCAGTGAGTTCCCTACCGAGCAGTACTTC. This encodes CASSEFPTEQYF.

The chain couples TRBV28 to TRBJ1-3, with D tentatively TRBD1 (5 bases). This CDR3 has 12 residues. Germline loops: CDR1 MDHEN, CDR2 SYDVKM. The V gene lost 6 bases and the J gene lost 4 bases, with 7 bases spanning the gap. CDR3 sequence reads: CASSRTGNTIYF. CDR3 coding DNA: TGTGCCAGCAGCCGGACAGGAAACACCATATATTTT.

The chain uses TRBV9 and TRBJ2-1; 10 bases match TRBD2. The germline CDR1 and CDR2 sequences are SGDLS and YYNGEE. V lost 0 bases, J lost 8 bases, and 11 bases stayed unmatched. The CDR3 has 17 residues. The CDR3 nucleotides are TGTGCCAGCAGCGTAGGAGCCCTAGCGGGAGCCATTGATGAGCAGTTCTTC. Translating gives CASSVGALAGAIDEQFF.

This chain connects TRBV9 to TRBJ1-1, with D possibly matching TRBD1 (6 bases). V lost 4 bases to trimming and J lost 4 bases, with 14 bases between them. The CDR3 runs 14 residues. The germline V gene has CDR1 SGDLS and CDR2 YYNGEE. The CDR3 DNA sequence: TGTGCCAGCAGCCCCCATCGACAGGCCACTGAAGCTTTCTTT. This encodes CASSPHRQATEAFF. Filled out from reference TRBV9 and TRBJ1-1, the complete variable domain reads DSGVTQTPKHLITATGQRVTLRCSPRSGDLSVYWYQQSLDQGLQFLIQYYNGEERAKGNILERFSAQQFPDLHSELNLSSLELGDSALYFCASSPHRQATEAFFGQGTRLTVV.

The J gene is TRBJ1-1, the V gene TRBV28; 9 nucleotides match TRBD1. Trimming at V came to 6 bases and at J to 1 base, leaving 3 bases not matched to a gene. This CDR3 is built from 14 residues. Germline lookup yields CDR1 MDHEN and CDR2 SYDVKM. The CDR3 sequence: CASRMGQGNTEAFF. The CDR3 nucleotides are TGTGCCAGCAGGATGGGACAGGGGAACACTGAAGCTTTCTTT.

The gene calls are TRBV25-1 and TRBJ2-3; 8 nucleotides agree with TRBD1. V lost 1 base and J lost 2; bases outside the gene matches: 11. Germline V gene sequence: CDR1 MGHDK, CDR2 SYGVNS. CDR3 length equals 18 residues. CDR3 loop: CASSELSGQGLLTDTQYF. DNA of the CDR3: TGTGCCAGCAGTGAATTAAGCGGACAGGGCCTACTCACAGATACGCAGTATTTT.

The gene calls are TRBV28 and TRBJ1-3, with D possibly TRBD1 on 5 matching bases. The germline CDR1 and CDR2 sequences are MDHEN and SYDVKM. V lost 4 bases to trimming and J lost 4 bases, with 11 bases between them. CDR3 length: 14 amino acids. The CDR3 is CASSSGYEGNTIYF. In DNA form, the CDR3 reads TGTGCCAGCAGTTCAGGGTACGAGGGAAACACCATATATTTT.

V gene TRBV19 combines with J gene TRBJ1-5; TRBD1 might be the D (6 bases). Germline V gene data show CDR1 as LNHDA and CDR2 as SQIVND (reference sequence). The ends were cut back, 6 bases at V and 3 bases at J, with 12 bases in the middle. There are 14 residues in the CDR3. The CDR3 bases are TGTGCCAGTAGACCGACAGGCAACAATCAGCCCCAGCATTTT. Amino acids: CASRPTGNNQPQHF.

In this sample, this clone turned up a few times. The V and J genes are TRBV4-2 and TRBJ1-1; 8 nucleotides agree with TRBD1. The V segment lost 5 bases and the J segment 4 bases; nucleotides outside the gene matches: 9. Germline V gene data show CDR1 as LGHNA and CDR2 as YNFKEQ. This CDR3 comprises 15 residues. The CDR3 loop is CASSITTGVGTEAFF. In nucleotides, the CDR3 is TGTGCCAGCAGCATAACGACAGGGGTGGGCACTGAAGCTTTCTTT.

About this clone itself: The germline gene is not matched at one end of the junction; a read error may be the cause. The J gene is TRBJ2-1, the V gene TRBV5-6; 12 bases match TRBD2. Germline V lookup: CDR1 SGHDT, CDR2 YYEEEE. The CDR3 sequence is 17 residues long. CDR3 in DNA: TGTGCCAGCAGGTTGGGGGCTAGCGGGAGGGCATACAATGAGCAGTTCTTC. It codes for CASRLGASGRAYNEQFF.

This clone was found once. V gene TRBV19 combines with J gene TRBJ1-2, with D possibly being TRBD1 (6 bases). Germline values: CDR1 LNHDA, CDR2 SQIVND (reference sequence). V shed 5 bases and J shed 4 bases, with 14 bases lying between them. This CDR3 has 14 residues. The DNA for the CDR3 is TGTGCCAGTAGTGTCCCCGGACAGACCTATGGCTACACCTTC. It is translated as CASSVPGQTYGYTF.

This clone has a single count. The rearrangement joins TRBV9 to TRBJ1-2; a possible D gene is TRBD1 (5 bases). The ends were cut back, 3 bases at V and 0 bases at J, with 12 bases in the middle. This CDR3 has 15 residues. CDR1 and CDR2 (germline): SGDLS, YYNGEE. The CDR3 DNA follows: TGTGCCAGCAGCGCAACAGCAGGGACTAACTATGGCTACACCTTC. This codes for CASSATAGTNYGYTF.

This chain joins TRBV5-1 and TRBJ2-7; D unresolved. This CDR3 is 16 amino acids long. Trimming stripped 0 bases from V and 6 bases from J, with 19 bases between. From germline, CDR1 is SGHRS and CDR2 YFSETQ. Written as DNA, the CDR3 is TGCGCCAGCAGCTTGGAAATAGCCCCTACTCCACCCGAGCAGTACTTC. The encoded protein is CASSLEIAPTPPEQYF.

This chain uses TRBV7-2 with TRBJ2-3; 7 bases align to TRBD1. This CDR3 has 16 amino acids. Per germline, CDR1 SGHTA and CDR2 FQGNSA. The J segment lost 2 bases and the V segment lost 1 base, leaving 6 bases of the junction unmatched. The DNA of the CDR3 is TGTGCCAGCAGCTTAGTTGTGGGACAGCCCACAGATACGCAGTATTTT. Protein: CASSLVVGQPTDTQYF.

This clone was counted only a few times. The gene calls are TRBV6-5 and TRBJ1-6; 8 nucleotides align to TRBD1. V gave up 10 bases and J gave up 5 bases; unmatched junction bases: 4. CDR1 and CDR2 (germline): MNHEY, SVGAGI. This CDR3 is 13 amino acids long. This chain's CDR3 is CATRTGNNSPLHF. The CDR3 nucleotides are TGTGCCACCAGGACAGGGAATAATTCACCCCTCCACTTT.

The chain uses TRBV28 and TRBJ1-5; D is undetermined. V was trimmed by 1 base and J by 2 bases, leaving 6 bases between them. CDR1 is MDHEN, CDR2 SYDVKM, per germline. This CDR3 region has 14 residues. The CDR3 region is CASSLLLGNQPQHF. For the CDR3, the DNA is TGTGCCAGCAGTTTATTACTGGGCAATCAGCCCCAGCATTTT.

This chain connects TRBV5-6 to TRBJ1-1; no clear D gene. Germline V gene lookup returns CDR1 SGHDT and CDR2 YYEEEE. The CDR3 has 12 amino acids. V was cut by 3 bases and J by 7 bases, with 10 bases left in between. This chain's CDR3 is CASSSWPHEAFF. DNA of the CDR3: TGTGCCAGCAGCTCCTGGCCGCATGAAGCTTTCTTT. The variable domain in full, completed from reference TRBV5-6 and TRBJ1-1, reads DAGVTQSPTHLIKTRGQQVTLRCSPKSGHDTVSWYQQALGQGPQFIFQYYEEEERQRGNFPDRFSGHQFPNYSSELNVNALLLGDSALYLCASSSWPHEAFFGQGTRLTVV.